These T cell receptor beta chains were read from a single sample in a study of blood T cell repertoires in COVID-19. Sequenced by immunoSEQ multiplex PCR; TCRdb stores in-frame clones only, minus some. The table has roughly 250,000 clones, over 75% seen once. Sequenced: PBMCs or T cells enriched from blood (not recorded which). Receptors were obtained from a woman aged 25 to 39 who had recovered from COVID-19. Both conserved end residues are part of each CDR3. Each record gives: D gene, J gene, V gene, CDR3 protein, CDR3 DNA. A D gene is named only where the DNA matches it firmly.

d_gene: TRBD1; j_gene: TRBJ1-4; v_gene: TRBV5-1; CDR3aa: CASSPGQGVTNEKLFF; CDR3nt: TGCGCCAGCAGCCCCGGACAGGGGGTTACTAATGAAAAACTGTTTTTT
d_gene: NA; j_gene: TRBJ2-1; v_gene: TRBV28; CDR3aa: CASSSLPLFQPIHRILEQFF; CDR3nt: TGTGCCAGCAGCTCCCTACCTCTATTCCAGCCTATTCACAGGATCCTAGAGCAGTTCTTC
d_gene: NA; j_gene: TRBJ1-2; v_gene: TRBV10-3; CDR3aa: CAISSRVDYGYTF; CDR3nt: TGTGCCATCAGCTCCAGGGTAGACTATGGCTACACCTTC
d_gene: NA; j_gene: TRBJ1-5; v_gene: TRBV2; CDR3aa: CASSSGARSNQPQHF; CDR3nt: TGTGCCAGCAGCTCTGGGGCCAGGAGCAATCAGCCCCAGCATTTT
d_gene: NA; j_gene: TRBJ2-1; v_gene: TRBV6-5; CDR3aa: CASRPTADFYNEQFF; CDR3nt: TGTGCCAGCAGACCTACAGCGGATTTTTACAATGAGCAGTTCTTC
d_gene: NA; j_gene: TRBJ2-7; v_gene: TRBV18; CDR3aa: CASSPGQTTYEQYF; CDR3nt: TGTGCCAGCTCACCAGGACAAACAACCTACGAGCAGTACTTC
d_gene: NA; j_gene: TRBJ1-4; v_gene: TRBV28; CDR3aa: CASSERTATNEKLFF; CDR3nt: TGTGCCAGCAGCGAGAGAACTGCAACTAATGAAAAACTGTTTTTT
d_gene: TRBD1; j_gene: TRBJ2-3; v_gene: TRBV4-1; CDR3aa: CASSRFIRDRDSTDTQYF; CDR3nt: TGCGCCAGCAGCCGCTTTATCCGGGACAGAGATAGCACAGATACGCAGTATTTT
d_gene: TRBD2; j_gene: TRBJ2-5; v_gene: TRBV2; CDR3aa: CASSEVFPSGGPFQETQYF; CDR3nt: TGTGCCAGCAGTGAGGTCTTCCCTAGCGGGGGGCCTTTCCAAGAGACCCAGTACTTC
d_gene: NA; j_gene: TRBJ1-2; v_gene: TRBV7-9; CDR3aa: CASSLLGSAVGGAYGYTF; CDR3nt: TGTGCCAGCAGCTTATTGGGGTCGGCCGTAGGGGGTGCCTATGGCTACACCTTC
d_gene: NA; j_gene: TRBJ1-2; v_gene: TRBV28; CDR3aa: CASSNPGLANYGYTF; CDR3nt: TGTGCCAGCAGCAACCCCGGTTTAGCTAACTATGGCTACACCTTC
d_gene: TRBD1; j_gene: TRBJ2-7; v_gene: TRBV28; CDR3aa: CASSLGGTGSYEQYF; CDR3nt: TGTGCCAGCAGTTTAGGGGGGACAGGGAGCTACGAGCAGTACTTC
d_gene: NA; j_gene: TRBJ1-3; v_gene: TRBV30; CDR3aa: CAWVPQGNTIYF; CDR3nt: TGTGCCTGGGTCCCCCAGGGAAACACCATATATTTT
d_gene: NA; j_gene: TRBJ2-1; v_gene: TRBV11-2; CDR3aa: CASSLEISGWVQFF; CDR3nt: TGTGCCAGCAGCTTAGAGATCAGCGGCTGGGTGCAGTTCTTC
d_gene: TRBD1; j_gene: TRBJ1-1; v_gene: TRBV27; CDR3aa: CASSPLAGGQTEAFF; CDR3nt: TGTGCCAGCAGTCCCCTGGCAGGGGGGCAAACTGAAGCTTTCTTT
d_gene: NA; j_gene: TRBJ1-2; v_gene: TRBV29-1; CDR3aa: CSVDQGPTYGYTF; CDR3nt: TGCAGCGTTGATCAGGGGCCAACCTATGGCTACACCTTC